This TCR beta chain comes out of a study of sequential checkpoint blockade in melanoma. In the study overall: Both treatment sequences were followed by maintenance nivolumab.

Germline CDR1 and CDR2: SGHAT and FQNNGV. The CDR3 has 15 amino acids. V was pared by 2 bases and J by 4 bases, with 11 bases between. Profiling relied on immunoSEQ multiplex PCR, and the TCRdb table lists in-frame clones only, not all of them. This table holds approximately 13,000 clones, less than 55% found once. Regarding treatment: randomized to nivolumab then ipilimumab (arm A) or the reverse (arm B). Patients had received no earlier DNA-damaging chemotherapy. This TCR came from a human donor with melanoma. The V gene is TRBV11-2, the J gene TRBJ1-4; D is unresolved. Material: CD8+ T cells sorted from blood (inferred from file names), obtained from a patient given nivolumab and ipilimumab in sequence. The CDR3 loop reads CASSLTPRLNEKLFF. CDR3 DNA sequence: TGTGCCAGCAGCTTAACCCCCCGACTTAATGAAAAACTGTTTTTT. The whole variable domain, filled in from reference TRBV11-2 and TRBJ1-4, reads EAGVAQSPRYKIIEKRQSVAFWCNPISGHATLYWYQQILGQGPKLLIQFQNNGVVDDSQLPKDRFSAERLKGVDSTLKIQPAKLEDSAVYLCASSLTPRLNEKLFFGSGTQLSVL.